This T cell receptor (beta chain) originates from a study of T cells after yellow fever vaccination. Synthesis of TCR cDNA relied on 5'RACE template switching, which attached a universal primer site and UMIs. TCRdb passed the 5' RACE reads through MiXCR, listing each CDR3 protein once. The sample includes under 250,000 distinct CDR3 sequences, less than 3.5% of them seen just once. This clonotype was detected ten times or more. What it binds is unknown. Overall study findings and caveats: The study found a weaker secondary response that peaked faster, day 5 versus 15.

Per the germline V gene, CDR1 is SGHRS and CDR2 is YFSETQ. Unmatched junction bases numbered 6, after V lost 2 bases and J lost 3 bases. This CDR3 is built from 15 residues. The sample here was CD4+ T cells sorted from PBMCs, taken 10 days after the yellow fever booster vaccination. This TCR came from a man between 18 and 29 years old who received the YFV17D yellow fever vaccine. The genes are TRBV5-1 and TRBJ2-7; 9 bases match TRBD1. In nucleotides, the CDR3 is TGCGCCAGCAGCTTTGGACAGGGGCGCCTCTACGAGCAGTACTTC. Protein: CASSFGQGRLYEQYF.